These 4 T cell receptor beta chains came from one sample sequenced in a study of HIV-infected children after antiretroviral therapy interruption. Treatment noted: PENTA 11 planned treatment interruption arm or continuous ART arm. Unique molecular identifiers were included in an RNA-based 3' RACE TCR library. TCRdb processed the 3' RACE reads anew with MiXCR; each CDR3 protein has one entry. The table shows tens of thousands of distinct CDR3 sequences, with around 4% occurring only once. Sequencing was performed on CD45RA+ CD4+ T cells from PBMCs, pooled from several time points, taken from a donor given antiretroviral therapy, either interrupted or continuous. Stated subset: naive CD4+ CD45RA+ CD45RO- T cells. Every receptor here comes from a pool of human donors with HIV.

This clonotype came up many times. The chain joins TRBV11-3 to TRBJ2-2, with D hard to call. V gave up 3 bases and J gave up 1 base, with 9 bases separating them. This CDR3 region has 15 residues. Germline values: CDR1 SGHNT, CDR2 YENEEA. CDR3 loop: CASSLTWENTGELFF. CDR3 in DNA: TGTGCCAGCAGCTTGACTTGGGAGAACACCGGGGAGCTGTTTTTT.

This clonotype was picked up many times. The chain couples TRBV6-2 or TRBV6-3 to TRBJ1-2; D not certain. Per germline, CDR1 MNHEY and CDR2 SVGEGT. The CDR3 spans 13 residues. Trimming shortened V by 7 bases and J by 5 bases, and 14 bases separated the two germline ends. The CDR3 bases are TGTGCCAGCACCCTCCAGTACGCATATGGCTACACCTTC. Amino acids: CASTLQYAYGYTF.

The V gene is TRBV27, the J gene TRBJ1-5; D is perhaps TRBD1 (5 bases). Germline-derived CDR1 and CDR2 are MNHEY and SMNVEV (reference sequence). V lost 7 bases to trimming and J lost 0 bases, with 7 bases between them. This CDR3 has 13 residues. CDR3: CASTGYSNQPQHF. DNA for the CDR3: TGTGCCAGCACAGGGTATAGCAATCAGCCCCAGCATTTT.

This clonotype has a handful of counts. The chain carries TRBV5-6 and TRBJ1-2; D not resolved. Germline V gene lookup returns CDR1 SGHDT and CDR2 YYEEEE. The CDR3 totals 17 residues. Deletions cut 0 bases from V and 5 bases from J, with 20 bases between. The CDR3 nucleotides are TGTGCCAGCAGCTTGGATGCGTGGACCGTTCTCAATTATGGCTACACCTTC. It encodes CASSLDAWTVLNYGYTF.